This T cell receptor beta chain was profiled in a study of T cells in Graves' hyperthyroidism and ophthalmopathy. At the level of the study: Before any treatment, at initial diagnosis, peripheral blood was collected.

Exclusions: uncontrolled infection, other autoimmune disease, pregnancy, lactation. The CDR3 length is 16 residues. The V gene lost 2 bases and the J gene lost 5 bases, with 19 bases spanning the gap. The germline gives CDR1 SNHLY, CDR2 FYNNEI. Study-wide points: Stable hyperthyroidism was told apart from ophthalmopathy by a model built on 13 V-J features.

There were TCR beta CDR3 regions amplified from RNA transcripts. TCR CDR3 underwent first-round RT-PCR with the HTBI primer set. TCRdb called the multiplex PCR reads again in MiXCR, with one record for every CDR3 protein. The table has under 350,000 distinct CDR3 sequences, around a fifth seen once; the top ten hold over 40%. Turning to this clonotype: Its antigen remains unknown.

The sample consisted of blood. This sequence was found in a woman between 50 and 59 years old with Graves' hyperthyroidism. The rearrangement links TRBV2 to TRBJ2-7; D is undetermined. The CDR3 DNA reads as TGTGCCAGCAGTGAAATCGGGCAGTCAACTTCGGACGAGCAGTACTTC. Amino acid sequence: CASSEIGQSTSDEQYF.